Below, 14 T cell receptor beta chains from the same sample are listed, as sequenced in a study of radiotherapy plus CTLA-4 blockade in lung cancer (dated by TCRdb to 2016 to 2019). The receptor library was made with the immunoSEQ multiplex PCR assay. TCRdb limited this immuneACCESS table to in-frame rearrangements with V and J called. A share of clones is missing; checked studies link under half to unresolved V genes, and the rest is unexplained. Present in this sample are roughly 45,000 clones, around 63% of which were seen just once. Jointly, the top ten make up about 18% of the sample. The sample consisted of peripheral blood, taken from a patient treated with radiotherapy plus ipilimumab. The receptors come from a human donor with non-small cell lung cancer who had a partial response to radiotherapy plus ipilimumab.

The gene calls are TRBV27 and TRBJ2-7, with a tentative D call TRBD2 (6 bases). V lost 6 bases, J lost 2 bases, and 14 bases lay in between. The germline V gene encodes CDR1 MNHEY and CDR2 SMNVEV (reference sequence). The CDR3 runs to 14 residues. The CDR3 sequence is CASRGGDWAYEQYF. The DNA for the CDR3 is TGTGCCAGCAGAGGTGGGGACTGGGCCTACGAGCAGTACTTC.

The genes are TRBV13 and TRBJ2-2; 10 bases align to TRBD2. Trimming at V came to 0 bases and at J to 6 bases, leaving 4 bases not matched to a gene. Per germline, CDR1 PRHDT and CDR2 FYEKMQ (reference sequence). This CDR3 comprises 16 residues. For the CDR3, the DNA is TGTGCCAGCAGCTTAGGACTAGCGGGACCCCCCGGGGAGCTGTTTTTT. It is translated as CASSLGLAGPPGELFF.

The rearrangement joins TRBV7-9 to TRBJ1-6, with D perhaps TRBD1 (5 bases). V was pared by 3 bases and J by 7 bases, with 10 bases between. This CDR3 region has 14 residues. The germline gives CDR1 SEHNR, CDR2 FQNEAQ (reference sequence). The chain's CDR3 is CASSLGTSNSPLHF. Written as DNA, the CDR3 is TGTGCCAGCAGCTTGGGGACTTCGAATTCACCCCTCCACTTT.

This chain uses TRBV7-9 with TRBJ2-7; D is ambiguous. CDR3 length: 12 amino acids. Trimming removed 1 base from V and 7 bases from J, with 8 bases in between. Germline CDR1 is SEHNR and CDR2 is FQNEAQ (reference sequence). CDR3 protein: CASSLVGQEQYF. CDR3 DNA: TGTGCCAGCAGCTTAGTGGGCCAAGAGCAGTACTTC.

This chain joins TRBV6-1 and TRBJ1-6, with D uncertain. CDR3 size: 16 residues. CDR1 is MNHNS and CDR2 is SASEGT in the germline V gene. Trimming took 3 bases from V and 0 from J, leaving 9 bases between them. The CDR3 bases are TGTGCCAGCAGTGAGATCCCTAGCTCCTATAATTCACCCCTCCACTTT. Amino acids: CASSEIPSSYNSPLHF.

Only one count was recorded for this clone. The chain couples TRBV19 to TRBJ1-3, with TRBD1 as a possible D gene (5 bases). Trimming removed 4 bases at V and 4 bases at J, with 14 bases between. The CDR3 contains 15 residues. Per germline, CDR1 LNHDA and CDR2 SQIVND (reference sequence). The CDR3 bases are TGTGCCAGTAGTAGGGGCCAGGGTTCCGGAAACACCATATATTTT. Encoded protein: CASSRGQGSGNTIYF.

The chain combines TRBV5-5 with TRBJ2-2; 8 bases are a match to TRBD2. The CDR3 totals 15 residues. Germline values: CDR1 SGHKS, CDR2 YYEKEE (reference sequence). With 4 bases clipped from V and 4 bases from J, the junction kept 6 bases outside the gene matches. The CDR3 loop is CASSRAGVFTGELFF. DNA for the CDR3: TGTGCCAGCAGCCGAGCGGGGGTATTCACCGGGGAGCTGTTTTTT. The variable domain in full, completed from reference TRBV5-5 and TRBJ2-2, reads DAGVTQSPTHLIKTRGQQVTLRCSPISGHKSVSWYQQVLGQGPQFIFQYYEKEERGRGNFPDRFSARQFPNYSSELNVNALLLGDSALYLCASSRAGVFTGELFFGEGSRLTVL.

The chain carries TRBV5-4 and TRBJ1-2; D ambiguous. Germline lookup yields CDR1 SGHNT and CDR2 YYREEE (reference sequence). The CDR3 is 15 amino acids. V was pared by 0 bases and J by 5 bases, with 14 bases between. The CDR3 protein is CASSLGQRQAYGYTF. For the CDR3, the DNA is TGTGCCAGCAGCTTGGGGCAGCGGCAGGCTTATGGCTACACCTTC.

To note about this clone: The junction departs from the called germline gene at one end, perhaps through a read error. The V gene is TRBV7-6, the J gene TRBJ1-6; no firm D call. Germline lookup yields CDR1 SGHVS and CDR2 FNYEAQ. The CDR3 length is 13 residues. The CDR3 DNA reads TGTGCCGGCAGCTTAGGGAGTAATTCACCCCTCCACTTT. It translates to CAGSLGSNSPLHF.

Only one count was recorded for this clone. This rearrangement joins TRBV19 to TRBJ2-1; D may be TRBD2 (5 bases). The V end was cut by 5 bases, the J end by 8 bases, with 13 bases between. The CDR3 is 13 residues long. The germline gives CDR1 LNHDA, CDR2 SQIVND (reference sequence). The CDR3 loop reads CASSSQRRYEQFF. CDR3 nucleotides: TGTGCCAGTAGTTCACAGCGGCGGTATGAGCAGTTCTTC.

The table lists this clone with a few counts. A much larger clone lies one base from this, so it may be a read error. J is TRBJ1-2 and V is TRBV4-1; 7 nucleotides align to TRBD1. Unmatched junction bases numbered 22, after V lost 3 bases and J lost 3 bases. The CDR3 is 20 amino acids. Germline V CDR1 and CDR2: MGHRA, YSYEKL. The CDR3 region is CASSQSPLDREVLADYGYTF. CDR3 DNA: TGCGCCAGCAGCCAGTCTCCTCTAGACAGGGAGGTACTCGCCGACTATGGCTACACCTTC.

CDR3 protein: CAISGGGPGELFF. The CDR3 region has the DNA TGTGCCATCAGTGGGGGGGGGCCCGGGGAGCTGTTTTTT. V is TRBV10-3 and J is TRBJ2-2, with D perhaps matching TRBD2 (7 bases). V lost 4 bases to trimming and J lost 6 bases, with 9 bases between them. Germline V gene data show CDR1 as ENHRY and CDR2 as SYGVKD. The CDR3 covers 13 residues.

CDR3 in DNA: TGTGCCAGCAGTCCATGGGACAGGGTGAAGCAGCCCCAGCATTTT. Amino acids: CASSPWDRVKQPQHF. The V and J genes are TRBV27 and TRBJ1-5; 9 positions agree with TRBD1. CDR1 and CDR2 (germline): MNHEY, SMNVEV (reference sequence). V dropped 5 bases and J dropped 7; count of bases not matched to a gene: 9. This CDR3 region has 15 residues.

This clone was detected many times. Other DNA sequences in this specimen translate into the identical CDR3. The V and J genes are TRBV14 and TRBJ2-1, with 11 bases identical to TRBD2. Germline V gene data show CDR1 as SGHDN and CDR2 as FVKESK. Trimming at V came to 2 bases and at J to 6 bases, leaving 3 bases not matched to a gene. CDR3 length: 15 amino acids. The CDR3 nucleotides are TGTGCCAGCAGCCAAATAGCGGGAGGGGGCAATGAGCAGTTCTTC. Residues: CASSQIAGGGNEQFF.